The 25 T cell receptor beta chains in this list originate from one sample, sequenced in a study of OX40 agonist ivuxolimab in advanced cancers. Measured with immunoSEQ multiplex PCR; TCRdb has only the in-frame clones, and not every one. This sample yields tens of thousands of clones, of which approximately 90% are seen a single time; roughly 1.5% belongs to the top ten. The sample here was CD4+ or CD8+ T cells sorted from blood, taken in a trial of the OX40 agonist ivuxolimab. The receptors were sampled from an adult with an advanced solid tumor such as melanoma, head and neck, liver or kidney cancer.

The V gene is TRBV5-6, the J gene TRBJ2-7, with TRBD1 matching over 7 bases. Trimming at V came to 1 base and at J to 2 bases, leaving 12 bases not matched to a gene. Germline lookup yields CDR1 SGHDT and CDR2 YYEEEE. The CDR3 is 17 residues long. Here the CDR3 DNA reads TGTGCCAGCAGCTTGTCCCTACAAGGGGGCTACGCCTACGAGCAGTACTTC. This translates into CASSLSLQGGYAYEQYF.

The gene calls are TRBV9 and TRBJ2-2; D uncertain. The germline V and J ends were trimmed by 0 bases and 4 bases, with 7 bases remaining between them. The germline V gene has CDR1 SGDLS and CDR2 YYNGEE. The CDR3 sequence is 14 residues long. CDR3 region: CASSVAPITGELFF. In DNA, the CDR3 is TGTGCCAGCAGCGTAGCCCCAATCACCGGGGAGCTGTTTTTT.

This clone was seen a single time. This rearrangement joins TRBV5-6 to TRBJ2-5; perhaps TRBD2 as D (5 bases). From germline, CDR1 is SGHDT and CDR2 YYEEEE. V gave up 4 bases and J gave up 2 bases, with 15 bases separating them. The length of the CDR3 is 15 residues. For the CDR3, the DNA is TGTGCCAGCAGCGCCCGAGGGAGCGGACAAGAGACCCAGTACTTC. Translating it yields CASSARGSGQETQYF.

The CDR3 nucleotides read TGTGCCAGCAGTCCCCACGAGGGACAGAACAAGGGCTACACCTTC. This gives the protein CASSPHEGQNKGYTF. V is TRBV27 and J is TRBJ1-2; 7 bases fit TRBD1. CDR1 and CDR2 from the germline V gene are MNHEY and SMNVEV (reference sequence). Trimming cost V 5 bases and J 8 bases; bases outside gene matches: 14. This CDR3 spans 15 amino acids.

The chain recombines TRBV7-3 with TRBJ1-1; D perhaps matches TRBD1 (5 bases). Germline V CDR1 and CDR2: SGHTA, FQGTGA. The CDR3 length is 16 residues. Trimming shortened V by 1 base and J by 3 bases, and 15 bases separated the two germline ends. CDR3 nucleotide sequence: TGTGCCAGCAGCTTAAATGGGCAGGGACTTGACACTGAAGCTTTCTTT. This sequence encodes CASSLNGQGLDTEAFF.

CDR3 sequence: CASSFRLAGRTGELFF. Written as DNA, the CDR3 is TGTGCCAGCAGCTTTAGACTAGCGGGGCGAACCGGGGAGCTGTTTTTT. The V call is TRBV7-2, the J call TRBJ2-2; 11 bases map to TRBD2. Per germline, CDR1 SGHTA and CDR2 FQGNSA. CDR3 length equals 16 residues. V shed 3 bases and J 5 bases; nucleotides not matched to a gene: 5.

The chain has TRBV5-1 and TRBJ2-5; a weak D match, TRBD2 (5 bases). The CDR3 spans 14 residues. Trimming shortened V by 4 bases and J by 4 bases, and 14 bases separated the two germline ends. In germline, CDR1 is SGHRS, CDR2 YFSETQ. The CDR3 DNA reads as TGCGCCAGCAGCGGTACTAGACGCGCAGAGACCCAGTACTTC. It codes for CASSGTRRAETQYF.

The chain couples TRBV19 to TRBJ2-7; D is perhaps TRBD1 (5 bases). The germline V gene has CDR1 LNHDA and CDR2 SQIVND (reference sequence). The V gene lost 5 bases and the J gene lost 1 base, with 12 bases spanning the gap. This CDR3 comprises 14 residues. The CDR3 spells CASSPTGNSYEQYF. Here the CDR3 DNA reads TGTGCCAGTAGTCCCACAGGAAATTCCTACGAGCAGTACTTC.

The chain carries TRBV27 and TRBJ2-2; the match to TRBD1 covers 7 bases. This CDR3 has 15 amino acids. With V trimmed by 8 bases and J by 6 bases, 12 bases remained unmatched. CDR1 is MNHEY and CDR2 is SMNVEV in the germline V gene (reference sequence). CDR3 sequence: CASRRDRALPGELFF. The CDR3 bases are TGTGCCAGCCGCCGGGACAGAGCTCTACCCGGGGAGCTGTTTTTT.

The rearrangement links TRBV7-2 to TRBJ2-7; D is perhaps TRBD2 (5 bases). Germline V gene data show CDR1 as SGHTA and CDR2 as FQGNSA. The CDR3 runs 14 residues. Trimming took 1 base from V and 2 from J, leaving 9 bases between them. The CDR3 region is CASSLGSGPYEQYF. DNA of the CDR3: TGTGCCAGCAGCTTAGGAAGCGGACCCTACGAGCAGTACTTC. Drawing the rest from reference TRBV7-2 and TRBJ2-7, the complete variable domain is GAGVSQSPSNKVTEKGKDVELRCDPISGHTALYWYRQSLGQGLEFLIYFQGNSAPDKSGLPSDRFSAERTGGSVSTLTIQRTQQEDSAVYLCASSLGSGPYEQYFGPGTRLTVT.

The chain links TRBV4-2 to TRBJ2-7; D might be TRBD1 (5 bases). CDR1 and CDR2 from the germline V gene are LGHNA and YNFKEQ. V lost 4 bases and J lost 6, with 22 bases in between. The CDR3 runs 16 residues. The CDR3 protein is CASSPASGRAPLEQYF. The CDR3 region has the DNA TGTGCCAGCAGCCCAGCCTCAGGGCGAGCGCCCCTCGAGCAGTACTTC.

The chain joins TRBV14 to TRBJ2-7; a weak D match, TRBD2 (6 bases). V dropped 4 bases and J dropped 2 bases, with 12 bases sitting between them. Germline assignment: CDR1 SGHDN and CDR2 FVKESK. The CDR3 spans 14 residues. CDR3 DNA: TGTGCCAGCAGCCGTGGGAGGACAACCTACGAGCAGTACTTC. This gives the protein CASSRGRTTYEQYF.

The DNA of the CDR3 is TGTGCCAGCAGCGCCCCCGGACTAGGCGTCAATGAGCAGTTCTTC. It specifies CASSAPGLGVNEQFF. V and J are TRBV9 and TRBJ2-1, with 7 bases identical to TRBD2. Germline assignment: CDR1 SGDLS and CDR2 YYNGEE. The CDR3 length is 15 residues. V shed 3 bases, J shed 6 bases, and the junction held 9 bases outside the gene matches. Complete variable domain (other parts from reference TRBV9 and TRBJ2-1): DSGVTQTPKHLITATGQRVTLRCSPRSGDLSVYWYQQSLDQGLQFLIQYYNGEERAKGNILERFSAQQFPDLHSELNLSSLELGDSALYFCASSAPGLGVNEQFFGPGTRLTVL.

The chain employs TRBV10-2 and TRBJ2-3, with D possibly TRBD1 on 6 matching bases. Per germline, CDR1 WSHSY and CDR2 SAAADI. The CDR3 consists of 14 residues. Trimming cost V 5 bases and J 0 bases, with 9 bases left between them. In DNA, the CDR3 is TGCGCCAGCAGTCCGGGACACAGCACAGATACGCAGTATTTT. It yields the protein CASSPGHSTDTQYF.

This chain links TRBV18 with TRBJ2-2; TRBD2 matches at 7 bases. Trimming removed 2 bases from V and 4 bases from J; junction bases left unmatched: 7. Germline V gene data show CDR1 as KGHSH and CDR2 as LQKENI. There are 16 residues in the CDR3. CDR3 nucleotides: TGTGCCAGCTCACCAGTTGGACTAGAGGGCACCGGGGAGCTGTTTTTT. Translating it yields CASSPVGLEGTGELFF.

The V and J genes are TRBV29-1 and TRBJ2-2; 7 nucleotides line up with TRBD2. Trimming at V came to 1 base and at J to 5 bases, leaving 4 bases not matched to a gene. Looked up from germline, CDR1 is SQVTM and CDR2 is ANQGSEA. The CDR3 loop spans 14 amino acids. CDR3 sequence: CSVEAGGSTGELFF. The CDR3 DNA follows: TGCAGCGTTGAAGCGGGAGGATCAACCGGGGAGCTGTTTTTT.

This clone has only a few counts. V is TRBV4-1 and J is TRBJ2-5, with 7 positions matching TRBD2. Germline V lookup: CDR1 MGHRA, CDR2 YSYEKL. This CDR3 is 14 amino acids long. V lost 6 bases to trimming and J lost 4 bases; unmatched junction nucleotides: 8. The CDR3 bases are TGCGCCAGCAGTCGGGGAGGGGCCGGAGAGACCCAGTACTTC. It codes for CASSRGGAGETQYF.

This rearrangement joins TRBV5-1 to TRBJ2-1, with TRBD2 identical over 8 bases. V shed 4 bases, J shed 5 bases, and the junction held 11 bases outside the gene matches. The germline V gene encodes CDR1 SGHRS and CDR2 YFSETQ. This CDR3 spans 16 amino acids. CDR3 in amino acids: CASSTRGSGGNNEQFF. The CDR3 DNA reads TGCGCCAGCAGCACCCGAGGGAGCGGGGGAAACAATGAGCAGTTCTTC.

J is TRBJ1-5 and V is TRBV21-1. TRBV21-1 has pseudogene status. The CDR3 covers 17 residues. CDR3 sequence: CASSKDPGTGENQPQHF. The DNA of the CDR3 is TGTGCCAGCAGCAAAGATCCTGGGACGGGGGAGAATCAGCCCCAGCATTTT.

The chain recombines TRBV5-1 with TRBJ1-5; 7 nucleotides match TRBD1. This CDR3 is 15 amino acids long. Germline V lookup: CDR1 SGHRS, CDR2 YFSETQ. With V trimmed by 5 bases and J by 2 bases, 7 bases remained unmatched. The CDR3 sequence: CASRATGEGNQPQHF. CDR3 bases: TGCGCCAGCAGGGCCACAGGGGAGGGCAATCAGCCCCAGCATTTT.

The chain employs TRBV5-1 and TRBJ1-2; tentative D call: TRBD1 (6 bases). This CDR3 is 15 amino acids long. Germline CDR1 is SGHRS and CDR2 is YFSETQ. Trimming took off 7 bases at V and 6 bases at J, with 22 bases between the two ends. CDR3 sequence: CASSSVRGYMDGYTF. In nucleotides, the CDR3 is TGCGCCAGCTCCTCAGTTAGGGGGTATATGGATGGCTACACCTTC.

The V and J genes are TRBV6-1 and TRBJ2-7; tentatively, D is TRBD1 (7 bases). CDR1 and CDR2 from the germline V gene are MNHNS and SASEGT. The germline V and J ends were trimmed by 4 bases and 4 bases, with 14 bases remaining between them. CDR3 size: 14 residues. In DNA, the CDR3 is TGTGCCAGCAGTGGTCAGGGGGGACCGTACGAGCAGTACTTC. Translating gives CASSGQGGPYEQYF.

The V and J genes are TRBV27 and TRBJ2-7; 10 nucleotides match TRBD1. The J segment lost 5 bases and the V segment lost 6 bases, leaving 4 bases of the junction unmatched. The germline V gene encodes CDR1 MNHEY and CDR2 SMNVEV (reference sequence). The CDR3 is 13 amino acids. CDR3 sequence: CASSRDRGHEQYF. The CDR3 DNA reads as TGTGCCAGCAGCCGGGACAGGGGCCACGAGCAGTACTTC.

The chain recombines TRBV5-1 with TRBJ2-3, with D unresolved. V lost 2 bases, J lost 4 bases, and 8 bases lay in between. The CDR3 is 13 residues long. CDR1 is SGHRS and CDR2 is YFSETQ in the germline V gene. The CDR3 DNA reads TGCGCCAGCAGCTTCGGTTCCGCAGATACGCAGTATTTT. Translated: CASSFGSADTQYF.

This rearrangement joins TRBV28 to TRBJ1-4; 8 positions agree with TRBD1. V dropped 6 bases and J dropped 8; count of bases not matched to a gene: 14. The CDR3 loop spans 16 amino acids. The germline CDR1 and CDR2 sequences are MDHEN and SYDVKM. CDR3 region: CASSLDRVGVKEKLFF. In DNA, the CDR3 is TGTGCCAGCAGCCTGGACAGGGTAGGGGTAAAGGAAAAACTGTTTTTT. Full variable domain (outside the CDR3, taken from reference TRBV28 and TRBJ1-4): DVKVTQSSRYLVKRTGEKVFLECVQDMDHENMFWYRQDPGLGLRLIYFSYDVKMKEKGDIPEGYSVSREKKERFSLILESASTNQTSMYLCASSLDRVGVKEKLFFGSGTQLSVL.